Listed here are 29 T cell receptor beta chains from one sample, sequenced in a study of vaccination and CD4 T cells after COVID-19. What these receptors recognize is not known. Treatment meaning: approximately 11-day PBMC culture with coronavirus spike peptide pools or control peptides (ViraFEST assay). The Oncomine TCR Beta short-read assay sequenced DNA from cultured CD4+ T cells. TCRdb independently ran MiXCR on the PCR reads; one entry per CDR3 protein. The sample has 15,000 or so distinct CDR3 sequences; around a third are singletons. The material was CD4+ T cells from blood, cultured in vitro, obtained before SARS-CoV-2 vaccination. These receptors all come from a human donor who received a COVID-19 vaccine.

V and J are TRBV30 and TRBJ1-1; D gene ambiguous. The V end lost 5 bases, the J end lost 4 bases, and 11 bases lay between the germline ends. Germline-derived CDR1 and CDR2 are GTSNPN and SVGIG (reference sequence). This CDR3 comprises 12 residues. This CDR3 is CAWEREGTEAFF. The CDR3 DNA reads TGTGCCTGGGAACGCGAGGGCACTGAAGCTTTCTTT.

The rearrangement uses TRBV7-8 and TRBJ1-5, with TRBD1 identical over 8 bases. The CDR3 length is 16 residues. The V segment lost 5 bases and the J segment 2 bases; nucleotides outside the gene matches: 8. The V gene's germline CDR1 is SGHVS and CDR2 FQNEAQ. The DNA for the CDR3 is TGTGCCAGCAGCCTCAAGGACAGGGCGGGCAATCAGCCCCAGCATTTT. This gives the protein CASSLKDRAGNQPQHF. Using reference TRBV7-8 and TRBJ1-5 for the parts outside the CDR3, the full variable domain is GAGVSQSPRYKVAKRGQDVALRCDPISGHVSLFWYQQALGQGPEFLTYFQNEAQLDKSGLPSDRFFAERPEGSVSTLKIQRTQQEDSAVYLCASSLKDRAGNQPQHFGDGTRLSIL.

By proportion, this clonotype is medium-sized. The chain joins TRBV20-1 to TRBJ2-7, with 7 bases fitting TRBD1. Germline CDR1 is DFQATT and CDR2 is SNEGSKA (reference sequence). The length of the CDR3 is 14 residues. J was trimmed by 0 bases and V by 6 bases; bases with no gene match: 8. The CDR3 sequence is CSASDRESSYEQYF. Written as DNA, the CDR3 is TGCAGTGCCTCAGACAGGGAAAGCTCCTACGAGCAGTACTTC.

This clonotype has just a few counts. CDR3 amino acids: CASSQPGAHNEQFF. CDR3 nucleotides: TGTGCCAGCAGCCAGCCCGGAGCGCACAATGAGCAGTTCTTC. This chain links TRBV7-9 with TRBJ2-1, with D unclear. V lost 5 bases and J 5 bases, leaving 13 bases between the germline ends. Germline values: CDR1 SEHNR, CDR2 FQNEAQ (reference sequence). The CDR3 is 14 amino acids. The entire variable domain, with the rest obtained from reference TRBV7-9 and TRBJ2-1, is as follows: DTGVSQNPRHKITKRGQNVTFRCDPISEHNRLYWYRQTLGQGPEFLTYFQNEAQLEKSRLLSDRFSAERPKGSFSTLEIQRTEQGDSAMYLCASSQPGAHNEQFFGPGTRLTVL.

The rearrangement links TRBV2 to TRBJ2-5; 9 nucleotides match TRBD1. The germline V gene encodes CDR1 SNHLY and CDR2 FYNNEI. Trimming at V came to 11 bases and at J to 1 base, leaving 8 bases not matched to a gene. The CDR3 totals 14 residues. The CDR3 region has the DNA TGTGCCGGCACTTTGGACAGGGGCCAAGAGACCCAGTACTTC. This translates into CAGTLDRGQETQYF.

The rearrangement uses TRBV24-1 and TRBJ2-5; 13 nucleotides line up with TRBD2. Germline CDR1 and CDR2: KGHDR and SFDVKD. The CDR3 runs 15 residues. V shed 6 bases and J 2 bases; nucleotides not matched to a gene: 2. For the CDR3, the DNA is TGTGCCACCAGTCCACTAGCGGGGGGGCAAGAGACCCAGTACTTC. This encodes CATSPLAGGQETQYF.

This clonotype was seen a handful of times. V and J are TRBV20-1 and TRBJ1-1; D ambiguous. The CDR3 is made up of 15 amino acids. Germline CDR1 and CDR2: DFQATT and SNEGSKA (reference sequence). Between the trimmed V and J ends, which lost 1 base and 2 bases, there was a span of 14 bases. CDR3 sequence reads: CSARGGSRVNTEAFF. Written as DNA, the CDR3 is TGCAGTGCTAGAGGGGGAAGTAGAGTTAACACTGAAGCTTTCTTT.

There are a few counts of this clonotype. The genes are TRBV25-1 and TRBJ1-1; D is perhaps TRBD1 (5 bases). Germline CDR1 reads MGHDK; CDR2 reads SYGVNS. The CDR3 spans 18 residues. Deletions cut 2 bases from V and 3 bases from J, with 22 bases between. The CDR3 DNA sequence: TGTGCCAGCAGTGAAGGAAGTGGGCAGGGAAAGTGGGACACTGAAGCTTTCTTT. This gives the protein CASSEGSGQGKWDTEAFF.

This clonotype is classed as large. The J gene is TRBJ2-3, the V gene TRBV24-1; D may be TRBD2 (5 bases). V was trimmed by 2 bases and J by 2 bases, leaving 13 bases between them. Germline values: CDR1 KGHDR, CDR2 SFDVKD. The CDR3 has 16 residues. The CDR3 here is CATSDSTRGITDTQYF. The CDR3 DNA reads as TGTGCCACCAGTGATTCAACTAGAGGGATCACAGATACGCAGTATTTT.

This clonotype has more than one count but fewer than ten. The V call is TRBV12-3 or TRBV12-4, the J call TRBJ1-2; D gene uncertain. The CDR3 totals 13 residues. With 3 bases removed from V and 6 bases from J, the gap between germline ends came to 11 bases. The CDR3 loop is CASSFVGQDGYTF. CDR3 sequence (DNA): TGTGCCAGCAGTTTTGTAGGGCAAGATGGCTACACCTTC.

The rearrangement links TRBV24-1 to TRBJ1-3; D is unclear. From germline, CDR1 is KGHDR and CDR2 SFDVKD. Trimming took 0 bases from V and 8 from J, leaving 1 base between them. This CDR3 contains 11 residues. CDR3 residues: CATSDLDTIYF. The CDR3 coding sequence is TGTGCCACCAGTGATTTGGACACCATATATTTT.

V usage is TRBV11-3 and J usage is TRBJ2-3, with 8 bases fitting TRBD2. The ends lost 1 base at V and 1 base at J; junction bases unmatched: 1. Germline CDR1 reads SGHNT; CDR2 reads YENEEA. The CDR3 consists of 15 residues. The CDR3 coding sequence is TGTGCCAGCAGCTTAGTACTAGCGGGCACAGATACGCAGTATTTT. It yields the protein CASSLVLAGTDTQYF.

A few counts support this clonotype. The chain is built from TRBV18 and TRBJ1-2; D gene unclear. This CDR3 region has 14 residues. In germline, CDR1 is KGHSH, CDR2 LQKENI. V gave up 2 bases and J gave up 5 bases, with 12 bases separating them. CDR3 nucleotides: TGTGCCAGCTCACCAGGGGTGGGGAGATATGGCTACACCTTC. Its protein product is CASSPGVGRYGYTF.

The rearrangement uses TRBV12-3 or TRBV12-4 and TRBJ2-2, with 8 bases lining up with TRBD1. This CDR3 spans 16 amino acids. J lost 1 base, V lost 6 bases, and 7 bases had no gene match. In DNA, the CDR3 is TGTGCCAGCAGCTTTGCGGGACAGGTGAACACCGGGGAGCTGTTTTTT. This gives the protein CASSFAGQVNTGELFF.

V usage is TRBV11-3 and J usage is TRBJ1-6; TRBD1 matches 7 bases. CDR1 and CDR2 from the germline V gene are SGHNT and YENEEA. Unmatched junction bases numbered 9, after V lost 7 bases and J lost 9 bases. The CDR3 covers 14 residues. The chain's CDR3 is CASNTGQPGSPLHF. For the CDR3, the DNA is TGTGCCAGCAACACGGGACAGCCAGGTTCACCCCTCCACTTT.

The sample holds a few counts of this clonotype. The chain combines TRBV6-5 with TRBJ2-3, with a weak D call TRBD2 (5 bases). CDR1 and CDR2 (germline): MNHEY, SVGAGI. V was pared by 0 bases and J by 0 bases, with 16 bases between. CDR3 length equals 18 residues. The CDR3 DNA reads as TGTGCCAGCAGTTACTCCCGGGGTACCGGAACTAGCACAGATACGCAGTATTTT. It encodes CASSYSRGTGTSTDTQYF.

This clonotype came up a few times. The chain has TRBV24-1 and TRBJ1-5; D is unresolved. Germline assignment: CDR1 KGHDR and CDR2 SFDVKD. CDR3 length: 14 residues. V was cut by 3 bases and J by 5 bases, with 10 bases left in between. The CDR3 DNA reads TGTGCCACCAGTGATGCGGAGAGACATCAGCCCCAGCATTTT. It specifies CATSDAERHQPQHF.

This clonotype was found a few times. The chain uses TRBV12-3 or TRBV12-4 and TRBJ1-1, with 7 bases fitting TRBD1. The CDR3 is 18 amino acids. V trimming: 7 bases; J trimming: 3 bases; junction bases outside the gene matches: 20. The CDR3 nucleotides read TGTGCCAGCAACGCTACCCCGGGACGCCCAGGGGGACACACTGAAGCTTTCTTT. It specifies CASNATPGRPGGHTEAFF.

The chain recombines TRBV27 with TRBJ1-2; unclear D gene. From germline, CDR1 is MNHEY and CDR2 SMNVEV (reference sequence). The ends were cut back, 7 bases at V and 0 bases at J, with 9 bases in the middle. The CDR3 consists of 13 residues. The CDR3 sequence: CASNYGTNYGYTF. The CDR3 region has the DNA TGTGCCAGCAATTATGGCACTAACTATGGCTACACCTTC.

The chain combines TRBV6-2 or TRBV6-3 with TRBJ2-7; unclear D gene. The germline V and J ends were trimmed by 6 bases and 3 bases, with 12 bases remaining between them. The CDR3 extends over 13 amino acids. Germline V gene lookup returns CDR1 MNHEY and CDR2 SVGEGT. The CDR3: CASSSGSGYEQYF. CDR3 in DNA: TGTGCCAGCAGCTCCGGGTCCGGCTACGAGCAGTACTTC.

The V and J genes are TRBV5-3 and TRBJ1-1; D may be TRBD1 (5 bases). TRBV5-3 is an ORF, and what it does is uncertain. The V gene lost 4 bases and the J gene lost 1 base, with 17 bases spanning the gap. The CDR3 is 16 amino acids. CDR3 sequence: CARSKAGRYRNTEAFF. DNA for the CDR3: TGTGCCAGAAGCAAAGCAGGGCGATATAGGAACACTGAAGCTTTCTTT.

The gene calls are TRBV7-2 and TRBJ2-3, with a possible D match to TRBD2 (6 bases). The length of the CDR3 is 14 residues. Trimming removed 0 bases at V and 6 bases at J, with 10 bases between. Germline values: CDR1 SGHTA, CDR2 FQGNSA. The CDR3, as DNA: TGTGCCAGCAGCTTAGCGCGAGGGAGGGATACGCAGTATTTT. Translation gives CASSLARGRDTQYF.

This clonotype was found a few times. The chain employs TRBV27 and TRBJ1-2, with TRBD1 matching over 7 bases. The V segment lost 6 bases and the J segment 5 bases; nucleotides outside the gene matches: 12. The length of the CDR3 is 15 residues. Germline loops: CDR1 MNHEY, CDR2 SMNVEV (reference sequence). CDR3 residues: CASRLLGQEQYGYTF. CDR3 nucleotide sequence: TGTGCCAGCAGATTACTAGGACAGGAGCAGTATGGCTACACCTTC.

The J gene is TRBJ2-3, the V gene TRBV5-1, with TRBD2 matching 9 bases. The CDR3 is 19 residues long. The germline V gene encodes CDR1 SGHRS and CDR2 YFSETQ. Trimming cost V 5 bases and J 5 bases; bases outside gene matches: 21. In DNA, the CDR3 is TGCGCCAGCAGAGCCATTATAGCGGGGGAGACCTCCTGGGGAGATACGCAGTATTTT. The encoded protein is CASRAIIAGETSWGDTQYF.

The gene calls are TRBV2 and TRBJ2-7, with 9 bases that match TRBD2. The junction had 2 bases not matched to a gene; V was cut back by 8 bases and J by 3 bases. Germline-derived CDR1 and CDR2 are SNHLY and FYNNEI. CDR3 size: 12 residues. This CDR3 is CASWTSVYEQYF. CDR3 DNA sequence: TGTGCCAGCTGGACTAGCGTCTACGAGCAGTACTTC.

In DNA form, the CDR3 reads TGTGCCGTTTCCTTCAAATCGGGATGTGGCTACACCTTC. It specifies CAVSFKSGCGYTF. This chain uses TRBV6-4 with TRBJ1-2; D uncertain. Germline assignment: CDR1 MRHNA and CDR2 SNTAGT. V gave up 11 bases and J gave up 7 bases, with 20 bases separating them. CDR3 length equals 13 residues.

The chain employs TRBV7-2 and TRBJ2-5, with TRBD2 matching over 10 bases. Germline values: CDR1 SGHTA, CDR2 FQGNSA. J lost 0 bases, V lost 3 bases, and 7 bases had no gene match. The CDR3 loop spans 17 amino acids. CDR3 loop: CASSFSYSGGYQETQYF. CDR3 bases: TGTGCCAGCAGCTTTTCCTATAGCGGGGGGTACCAAGAGACCCAGTACTTC. Supplemented by reference TRBV7-2 and TRBJ2-5, the full variable domain reads GAGVSQSPSNKVTEKGKDVELRCDPISGHTALYWYRQSLGQGLEFLIYFQGNSAPDKSGLPSDRFSAERTGGSVSTLTIQRTQQEDSAVYLCASSFSYSGGYQETQYFGPGTRLLVL.

The chain uses TRBV7-8 and TRBJ1-1, with a possible D match to TRBD1 (6 bases). Germline values: CDR1 SGHVS, CDR2 FQNEAQ. The CDR3 covers 17 residues. V lost 5 bases to trimming and J lost 0 bases, with 19 bases between them. CDR3: CASSHNRRGQLNTEAFF. The CDR3 DNA reads TGTGCCAGCAGCCACAACCGACGTGGACAGCTGAACACTGAAGCTTTCTTT.

This chain joins TRBV4-2 and TRBJ2-3; D remains ambiguous. Trimming shortened V by 0 bases and J by 2 bases, and 15 bases separated the two germline ends. The CDR3 is 17 residues long. Germline V gene lookup returns CDR1 LGHNA and CDR2 YNFKEQ. CDR3: CASSQDVASFATDTQYF. CDR3 in DNA: TGTGCCAGCAGCCAAGATGTGGCCTCCTTCGCCACAGATACGCAGTATTTT.